This paragraph reports one TCR beta chain. This entry comes from a study of blood T cell repertoires in COVID-19. Study at large: COVID-19 samples, acute and convalescent, were from the United States, Italy and Spain. From T cells, B-cell-depleted T cells, or PBMCs came the material, which was cDNA or gDNA.

This CDR3 has 17 residues. V was clipped by 4 bases and J by 0 bases, with 18 bases between them. CDR1 is SGDLS, CDR2 YYNGEE, per germline. Per the original methods: Amplifying reference gene primers gave estimates of nucleated cell counts. Clones were sequenced by immunoSEQ multiplex PCR, and TCRdb holds only the in-frame ones, with some missing. V, J and clone size were drawn from that table, and D and trimming were deduced from the DNA. The table shows approximately 82,000 clones, with 85% to 90% occurring only once. V gene TRBV9 combines with J gene TRBJ2-3; maybe TRBD2 (5 bases). The receptor comes from a man in his sixties or seventies with active or convalescent COVID-19. Sequencing was carried out using peripheral blood. The CDR3 region has the DNA TGTGCCAGCAGCCCCCGCCTGTGGGAGACTAGCACAGATACGCAGTATTTT. Translation: CASSPRLWETSTDTQYF.